One and the same sample provided the 21 T cell receptor beta chains below, sequenced in a study of blood T cell repertoires in COVID-19. The protocol was immunoSEQ multiplex PCR, while the TCRdb copy is restricted to in-frame clones and leaves out a portion. This table has a few hundred thousand clones, around 86% appearing once. Sequencing was done on a sample of PBMCs or T cells enriched from blood (not recorded which). All receptors derive from a man aged 35 to 55 who had recovered from COVID-19.

The gene calls are TRBV6-2 or TRBV6-3 and TRBJ2-1; 15 bases fit TRBD2. J lost 5 bases, V lost 2 bases, and 4 bases had no gene match. Germline CDR1 MNHEY, CDR2 SVGEGT. CDR3 size: 17 residues. CDR3 in amino acids: CASSYGWTSGGDNEQFF. The DNA for the CDR3 is TGTGCCAGCAGTTACGGCTGGACTAGCGGGGGGGACAATGAGCAGTTCTTC.

V and J are TRBV19 and TRBJ1-4; TRBD1 is a possible D gene (5 bases). The V end lost 11 bases, the J end lost 8 bases, and 24 bases lay between the germline ends. CDR1 and CDR2 from the germline V gene are LNHDA and SQIVND (reference sequence). CDR3 length: 15 residues. The CDR3 region has the DNA TGTGCCGCAGGGCAAGGGTGGGAGGTGAACGAAAAACTGTTTTTT. Its translation: CAAGQGWEVNEKLFF.

This clone was detected only once. The chain recombines TRBV14 with TRBJ2-3; D is possibly TRBD2 (5 bases). This CDR3 region has 13 residues. Trimming stripped 3 bases from V and 3 bases from J, with 7 bases between. Germline CDR1 SGHDN, CDR2 FVKESK. In DNA, the CDR3 is TGTGCCAGCAGCCAGCGGGCGACAGATACGCAGTATTTT. This sequence encodes CASSQRATDTQYF.

The gene calls are TRBV5-8 and TRBJ1-1; D is unresolved. Per germline, CDR1 SGHTS and CDR2 YDEGEE. CDR3 length equals 10 residues. Trimming removed 5 bases from V and 13 bases from J, with 12 bases in between. For the CDR3, the DNA is TGTGCCAGCAGTCGGGATTCGGGTTTCTTT. Its translation: CASSRDSGFF.

This chain connects TRBV5-1 to TRBJ2-1; possible D gene TRBD2, 6 bases. V lost 6 bases, J lost 9 bases, and 25 bases lay in between. Germline CDR1 reads SGHRS; CDR2 reads YFSETQ. The CDR3 is 16 amino acids. The CDR3 protein is CASTPGIPGVGGEQFF. The DNA of the CDR3 is TGCGCCAGCACCCCCGGAATCCCGGGGGTAGGCGGTGAGCAGTTCTTC.

This sequence joins TRBV28 and TRBJ1-2; D is unclear. The CDR3 has 13 residues. V shed 3 bases and J shed 1 base, with 6 bases lying between them. The germline CDR1 and CDR2 sequences are MDHEN and SYDVKM. CDR3 coding DNA: TGTGCCAGCAGTTTGGGCATTAACTATGGCTACACCTTC. This gives the protein CASSLGINYGYTF.

The V call is TRBV19, the J call TRBJ1-5; 10 bases agree with TRBD1. Trimming at V came to 7 bases and at J to 2 bases, leaving 8 bases not matched to a gene. The germline gives CDR1 LNHDA, CDR2 SQIVND (reference sequence). This CDR3 is built from 16 residues. The DNA of the CDR3 is TGTGCCAGTACCCCAAGACAGGGGGCGGGCAATCAGCCCCAGCATTTT. This sequence encodes CASTPRQGAGNQPQHF.

This chain links TRBV5-1 with TRBJ1-4, with 9 bases identical to TRBD1. The length of the CDR3 is 14 residues. Per germline, CDR1 SGHRS and CDR2 YFSETQ. V shed 4 bases and J 10 bases; nucleotides not matched to a gene: 8. The CDR3 sequence: CASSAGTGPGKLFF. CDR3 bases: TGCGCCAGCAGCGCCGGGACAGGGCCCGGAAAACTGTTTTTT.

The chain is built from TRBV6-5 and TRBJ1-2; the match to TRBD1 covers 12 bases. The V gene end was trimmed by 2 bases and the J gene end by 3 bases; junction bases not matched to a gene: 1. CDR1 and CDR2 (germline): MNHEY, SVGAGI. The CDR3 is 15 residues long. The CDR3 nucleotides read TGTGCCAGCAGTTACGGGACAGGGGGCGACTATGGCTACACCTTC. Translation: CASSYGTGGDYGYTF.

The CDR3 DNA sequence: TGCGCCAGCAGCTTGGGTAGCGGGGTGGCGAACACTGAAGCTTTCTTT. Translating it yields CASSLGSGVANTEAFF. V usage is TRBV5-1 and J usage is TRBJ1-1; D is unclear. In germline, CDR1 is SGHRS, CDR2 YFSETQ. The CDR3 covers 16 residues. V lost 0 bases and J lost 1, with 13 bases in between.

This chain joins TRBV6-1 and TRBJ2-1; 11 nucleotides align to TRBD1. The germline V gene encodes CDR1 MNHNS and CDR2 SASEGT. V shed 3 bases and J 15 bases; nucleotides not matched to a gene: 13. There are 15 residues in the CDR3. The CDR3 bases are TGTGCCAGCAGTGACCTCCGGGACAGGGGGTTCAGAGTGTTCTTC. Its translation: CASSDLRDRGFRVFF.

The V and J genes are TRBV30 and TRBJ2-2; maybe TRBD2 (6 bases). V was shortened by 3 bases and J by 5 bases, with 13 bases between the two germline ends. Germline CDR1 reads GTSNPN; CDR2 reads SVGIG (reference sequence). This CDR3 is built from 14 residues. CDR3 loop: CAWRGLLATGELFF. The CDR3 bases are TGTGCCTGGAGAGGCCTCCTAGCGACCGGGGAGCTGTTTTTT.

The V call is TRBV5-6, the J call TRBJ2-1; D gene uncertain. The germline gives CDR1 SGHDT, CDR2 YYEEEE. The ends were cut back, 0 bases at V and 8 bases at J, with 6 bases in the middle. CDR3 length equals 12 residues. The CDR3 region has the DNA TGTGCCAGCAGCTTGGTCGAGTATGAGCAGTTCTTC. Translated: CASSLVEYEQFF.

The V and J genes are TRBV4-1 and TRBJ2-7, with 12 bases that match TRBD2. Per the germline V gene, CDR1 is MGHRA and CDR2 is YSYEKL. The CDR3 sequence is 17 residues long. The V segment lost 3 bases and the J segment 5 bases; nucleotides outside the gene matches: 11. CDR3: CASSHLTSGRFFHEQYF. The CDR3 DNA reads as TGCGCCAGCAGCCACCTGACTAGCGGGAGATTTTTCCACGAGCAGTACTTC.

V is TRBV10-3 and J is TRBJ1-2; TRBD1 matches 7 bases. In germline, CDR1 is ENHRY, CDR2 SYGVKD. J was trimmed by 1 base and V by 6 bases; bases with no gene match: 2. The CDR3 consists of 13 residues. Written as DNA, the CDR3 is TGTGCCATCAGCGGGGACAGTAACTATGGCTACACCTTC. It specifies CAISGDSNYGYTF.

The V call is TRBV19, the J call TRBJ2-2; D call uncertain. Germline values: CDR1 LNHDA, CDR2 SQIVND (reference sequence). Trimming shortened V by 5 bases and J by 5 bases, and 18 bases separated the two germline ends. This CDR3 contains 16 residues. This CDR3 is CASSPPTWYMTGELFF. CDR3 nucleotides: TGTGCCAGTAGTCCGCCAACATGGTATATGACCGGGGAGCTGTTTTTT.

The J gene is TRBJ2-2, the V gene TRBV15; 8 bases fit TRBD2. Trimming cost V 3 bases and J 3 bases; bases outside gene matches: 0. This CDR3 has 14 residues. The germline gives CDR1 LNHNV, CDR2 YYDKDF (reference sequence). The chain's CDR3 is CATSSGRDTGELFF. CDR3 DNA: TGTGCCACCAGCAGCGGGAGGGACACCGGGGAGCTGTTTTTT.

This clone was counted a few times. The chain is built from TRBV10-2 and TRBJ1-1; possible D gene TRBD1, 6 bases. Germline loops: CDR1 WSHSY, CDR2 SAAADI. The germline V and J ends were trimmed by 5 bases and 6 bases, with 10 bases remaining between them. This CDR3 has 12 amino acids. This CDR3 is CASSSGVAEAFF. The CDR3 nucleotides are TGCGCCAGCAGTTCAGGGGTCGCTGAAGCTTTCTTT.

Note on this clone: The identical CDR3 is also encoded by other nucleotide sequences in the sample. The chain links TRBV6-5 to TRBJ1-5; no definite D call. This CDR3 region has 13 residues. From germline, CDR1 is MNHEY and CDR2 SVGAGI. Trimming removed 6 bases at V and 4 bases at J, with 10 bases between. DNA for the CDR3: TGTGCCAGCAGCTACAGCCTTAATCAGCCCCAGCATTTT. Translation: CASSYSLNQPQHF.

The J gene is TRBJ2-5, the V gene TRBV19, with a tentative D call TRBD2 (7 bases). CDR3 length equals 16 residues. V dropped 8 bases and J dropped 5 bases, with 24 bases sitting between them. In germline, CDR1 is LNHDA, CDR2 SQIVND (reference sequence). Written as DNA, the CDR3 is TGTGCCAGTGCACGAACGGGGGGCGCCATCGAGGAGACCCAGTACTTC. This translates into CASARTGGAIEETQYF.

The count of this clone is one. The rearrangement links TRBV5-1 to TRBJ2-3; perhaps TRBD2 as D (6 bases). Germline values: CDR1 SGHRS, CDR2 YFSETQ. Trimming took 0 bases from V and 3 from J, leaving 11 bases between them. The CDR3 spans 15 residues. The CDR3 bases are TGCGCCAGCAGCTTGGAGGGACTTCCTACAGATACGCAGTATTTT. It codes for CASSLEGLPTDTQYF.